This TCR beta chain was observed in a study of T cell clones after liver transplantation. Across the whole study: TCRbeta sequencing after a pre-transplant mixed lymphocyte reaction identified graft-donor-reactive clones, later tracked in post-transplant blood. General study results and limits: Compared with third party-reactive sequences, donor-reactive ones declined more, independent of withdrawal success.

With respect to this clone: Its antigen is unidentified.

Profiling relied on immunoSEQ multiplex PCR, and the TCRdb table lists in-frame clones only, not all of them. The table lists 50,000 to 60,000 clones, approximately 77% of them singletons. This TCR derives from a human patient who received a liver transplant. The graft donor may have contributed some T cells. The source was CD4+ T cells from blood, collected at the 22-month timepoint.

The CDR3 spells CASSSGPKKGETQYF. The CDR3 DNA sequence: TGTGCCAGCAGTTCGGGACCCAAGAAGGGGGAGACCCAGTACTTC. The V call is TRBV28, the J call TRBJ2-5, with D perhaps TRBD1 or TRBD2 (5 bases each). This CDR3 spans 15 amino acids. Germline V gives CDR1 MDHEN, CDR2 SYDVKM. The germline V and J ends were trimmed by 4 bases and 5 bases, with 17 bases remaining between them.